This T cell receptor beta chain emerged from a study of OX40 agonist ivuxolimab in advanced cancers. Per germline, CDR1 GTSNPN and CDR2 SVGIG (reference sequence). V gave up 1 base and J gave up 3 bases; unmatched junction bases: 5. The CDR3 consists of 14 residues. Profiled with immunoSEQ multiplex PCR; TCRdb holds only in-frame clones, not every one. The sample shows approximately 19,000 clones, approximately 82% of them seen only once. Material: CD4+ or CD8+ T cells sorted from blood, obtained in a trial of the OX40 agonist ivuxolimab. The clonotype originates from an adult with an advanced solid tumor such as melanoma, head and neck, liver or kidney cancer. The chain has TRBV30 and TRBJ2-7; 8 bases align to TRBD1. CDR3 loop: CAWSAGTGDYEQYF. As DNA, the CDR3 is TGTGCCTGGAGTGCAGGGACAGGTGACTACGAGCAGTACTTC.